One sample yielded the 26 T cell receptor beta chains listed below, sequenced in a study of molecular identifiers for immune sequencing clone quantification. In TCRdb, the PCR reads were re-called with MiXCR into one record per CDR3 protein. Counted here are approximately 550,000 distinct CDR3 sequences, about 20% occurring once; the ten biggest clones make up about 0.78%. The material sequenced was naive CD8+ T cells from blood, with Jurkat cell RNA spiked in. Subset meaning: FACS-sorted CD8+CD4-CCR7+CD45RA+ naive T cells. The source is a human donor in good health. Some libraries in this study had Jurkat cell RNA spiked in.

The chain employs TRBV6-4 and TRBJ2-1; D is undetermined. This CDR3 has 13 residues. V lost 1 base, J lost 12 bases, and 13 bases lay in between. Germline V gene sequence: CDR1 MRHNA, CDR2 SNTAGT. The CDR3 nucleotides are TGTGCCAGCAGTGACTGGGGAAACATACGGCAGTTCTTC. It encodes CASSDWGNIRQFF.

This chain connects TRBV20-1 to TRBJ2-7; TRBD2 matches at 11 bases. V dropped 6 bases and J dropped 0; count of bases not matched to a gene: 10. The CDR3 has 16 amino acids. The germline gives CDR1 DFQATT, CDR2 SNEGSKA (reference sequence). CDR3 bases: TGCAGTGCAGAGAGAAGGACTAGCGGGTACTCCTACGAGCAGTACTTC. Translating it yields CSAERRTSGYSYEQYF.

The CDR3 region is CASSQLAQSDTEAFF. In DNA form, the CDR3 reads TGCGCCAGCAGCCAACTTGCACAGAGTGACACTGAAGCTTTCTTT. The chain combines TRBV4-1 with TRBJ1-1; no clear D. Germline V gene data show CDR1 as MGHRA and CDR2 as YSYEKL. CDR3 length: 15 residues. Trimming left V 2 bases short and J 3 bases short, with 13 bases between.

The chain has TRBV9 and TRBJ2-5; D could derive from TRBD1 or TRBD2 (7 bases each). Trimming cost V 0 bases and J 5 bases, with 14 bases left between them. CDR1 and CDR2 from the germline V gene are SGDLS and YYNGEE. The CDR3 sequence is 15 residues long. The CDR3 sequence: CASSVDSGGDETQYF. CDR3 coding DNA: TGTGCCAGCAGCGTAGACTCAGGGGGGGATGAGACCCAGTACTTC.

Worth noting for this clonotype: Given a much more abundant clone one base away, this may be a read error. The chain links TRBV5-4 to TRBJ1-1; no clear D gene. Germline V CDR1 and CDR2: SGHNT, YYREEE (reference sequence). CDR3 length equals 14 residues. The CDR3 DNA sequence: TGTGCCGGCAGCTTGGAATTGCGGGACACTGAAGCTTTCTTT. Its protein product is CAGSLELRDTEAFF.

In this sample, this clonotype turned up many times. The chain couples TRBV5-4 to TRBJ2-3; perhaps TRBD2 as D (7 bases). The CDR3 runs 16 residues. Germline loops: CDR1 SGHNT, CDR2 YYREEE (reference sequence). V lost 0 bases to trimming and J lost 6 bases, with 17 bases between them. This CDR3 reads CASSLAAGAPSDTQYF. The CDR3 DNA sequence: TGTGCCAGCAGCTTGGCCGCGGGGGCACCTTCCGATACGCAGTATTTT.

This clonotype has more than one count but fewer than ten. The gene calls are TRBV4-3 and TRBJ1-6, with D unresolved. Germline V gene lookup returns CDR1 LGHNA and CDR2 YSLEER. The V gene lost 0 bases and the J gene lost 4 bases, with 13 bases spanning the gap. The CDR3 length is 17 residues. The CDR3, as DNA: TGCGCCAGCAGCCAAGATAGGTCAACCCCTTATAATTCACCCCTCCACTTT. It codes for CASSQDRSTPYNSPLHF.

This clonotype has at least ten counts. The chain couples TRBV28 to TRBJ2-7; TRBD1 agrees at 7 bases. The V gene's germline CDR1 is MDHEN and CDR2 SYDVKM. The CDR3 runs to 16 residues. Trimming cost V 4 bases and J 4 bases; bases outside gene matches: 13. Here the CDR3 reads CASSSYRGSSWYEQYF. Here the CDR3 DNA reads TGTGCCAGCAGTTCCTACAGGGGTTCTAGCTGGTACGAGCAGTACTTC.

This clonotype occurred many times. V usage is TRBV29-1 and J usage is TRBJ2-3; 7 bases are a match to TRBD2. The germline gives CDR1 SQVTM, CDR2 ANQGSEA. V lost 5 bases and J lost 0; bases outside the gene matches: 11. The CDR3 is 16 residues long. The CDR3 nucleotides are TGCAGCGTTCGTGGAGCCGCGGGAGTCAGCACAGATACGCAGTATTTT. The encoded protein is CSVRGAAGVSTDTQYF.

This clonotype was recorded at least ten times. The chain couples TRBV29-1 to TRBJ2-2; D perhaps matches TRBD2 (7 bases). Per germline, CDR1 SQVTM and CDR2 ANQGSEA. The V gene lost 3 bases and the J gene lost 7 bases, with 12 bases spanning the gap. This CDR3 is 13 amino acids long. The CDR3 is CSVEGGLSGELFF. The DNA for the CDR3 is TGCAGCGTTGAGGGGGGGCTGAGCGGGGAGCTGTTTTTT.

A remark on this clonotype: This clone may be a read error of a much larger clone one base away. V is TRBV14 and J is TRBJ2-1; 9 bases line up with TRBD2. The J call may be in error: the DNA end matches TRBJ2-7 better. In germline, CDR1 is SGHDN, CDR2 FVKESK. The CDR3 totals 16 residues. CDR3 DNA sequence: TGTGCCAGCAGCCAAGATACGAGCGGGAGGATGTATGAGCAGTACTTC. This codes for CASSQDTSGRMYEQYF.

This clonotype was counted between two and nine times. This chain joins TRBV29-1 and TRBJ2-7, with 9 nucleotides matching TRBD1. After removal of 4 bases from V and 2 bases from J, the junction contained 6 bases not matched to a gene. The CDR3 length is 14 residues. Germline assignment: CDR1 SQVTM and CDR2 ANQGSEA. CDR3 residues: CSVAGQGITYEQYF. CDR3 nucleotide sequence: TGCAGCGTTGCGGGACAGGGAATCACCTACGAGCAGTACTTC.

This clonotype was seen once. A much larger clone sits a single nucleotide away, making a read error possible. The gene calls are TRBV27 and TRBJ2-3; unclear D gene. The ends were cut back, 3 bases at V and 4 bases at J, with 11 bases in the middle. Germline lookup yields CDR1 MNHEY and CDR2 SMNVEV (reference sequence). The length of the CDR3 is 14 residues. The CDR3 DNA is TGTGCCAGCAGTTTCAGGATAGGCCCAGATACGCAGTATTTT. It translates to CASSFRIGPDTQYF.

This clonotype was observed many times. This chain uses TRBV15 with TRBJ1-5; no clear D. The CDR3 runs to 15 residues. Deletions cut 7 bases from V and 0 bases from J, with 13 bases between. Germline V gene sequence: CDR1 LNHNV, CDR2 YYDKDF (reference sequence). In DNA form, the CDR3 reads TGTGCCACCACCCCGAGCTCGAATAGCAATCAGCCCCAGCATTTT. It translates to CATTPSSNSNQPQHF.

This clonotype was detected ten times or more. The V call is TRBV19, the J call TRBJ2-5; perhaps TRBD2 as D (6 bases). Trimming cost V 5 bases and J 7 bases, with 20 bases left between them. The CDR3 is made up of 15 amino acids. Germline V gives CDR1 LNHDA, CDR2 SQIVND (reference sequence). DNA for the CDR3: TGTGCCAGTAGTCCCTCACGGGACTTTGCTGGGACCCAGTACTTC. Protein: CASSPSRDFAGTQYF. Full variable domain (missing parts from reference TRBV19 and TRBJ2-5): DGGITQSPKYLFRKEGQNVTLSCEQNLNHDAMYWYRQDPGQGLRLIYYSQIVNDFQKGDIAEGYSVSREKKESFPLTVTSAQKNPTAFYLCASSPSRDFAGTQYFGPGTRLLVL.

At least ten counts were recorded for this clonotype. The chain recombines TRBV28 with TRBJ2-7; D may match TRBD1 or TRBD2 (5 bases each). From germline, CDR1 is MDHEN and CDR2 SYDVKM. The germline V and J ends were trimmed by 4 bases and 2 bases, with 18 bases remaining between them. The CDR3 covers 16 residues. CDR3 nucleotide sequence: TGTGCCAGCAGTTATGCCCGAGGGATGGGGCCCTACGAGCAGTACTTC. Its translation is CASSYARGMGPYEQYF.

The V and J genes are TRBV2 and TRBJ2-7, with TRBD2 identical over 10 bases. Trimming cost V 7 bases and J 4 bases; bases outside gene matches: 7. CDR3 length: 14 residues. The germline V gene has CDR1 SNHLY and CDR2 FYNNEI. CDR3: CASIPGTSVYEQYF. CDR3 in DNA: TGTGCCAGCATTCCCGGGACTAGCGTTTACGAGCAGTACTTC. Based on the CDR3 plus reference TRBV2 and TRBJ2-7, the full variable domain is EPEVTQTPSHQVTQMGQEVILRCVPISNHLYFYWYRQILGQKVEFLVSFYNNEISEKSEIFDDQFSVERPDGSNFTLKIRSTKLEDSAMYFCASIPGTSVYEQYFGPGTRLTVT.

A few counts support this clonotype. This chain connects TRBV19 to TRBJ2-2; D gene unclear. Trimming removed 4 bases at V and 1 base at J, with 4 bases between. This CDR3 spans 13 amino acids. The germline gives CDR1 LNHDA, CDR2 SQIVND (reference sequence). The chain's CDR3 is CASSTLNTGELFF. In DNA form, the CDR3 reads TGTGCCAGTAGTACCCTGAACACCGGGGAGCTGTTTTTT.

V is TRBV12-3 or TRBV12-4 and J is TRBJ2-5, with unresolved D. With 3 bases removed from V and 5 bases from J, the gap between germline ends came to 7 bases. This CDR3 has 12 residues. The CDR3 here is CASSFYPETQYF. Here the CDR3 DNA reads TGTGCCAGCAGTTTTTACCCGGAGACCCAGTACTTC.

This clonotype showed up many times. The rearrangement uses TRBV28 and TRBJ2-3; no clear D. V was shortened by 2 bases and J by 6 bases, with 9 bases between the two germline ends. This CDR3 spans 13 amino acids. From germline, CDR1 is MDHEN and CDR2 SYDVKM. The CDR3 coding sequence is TGTGCCAGCAGTTTAAGGGTACTTGATACGCAGTATTTT. Its protein is CASSLRVLDTQYF.

This clonotype was recorded at least ten times. The chain is built from TRBV14 and TRBJ2-6; D call uncertain. Germline CDR1 and CDR2: SGHDN and FVKESK. The CDR3 loop spans 17 amino acids. With 0 bases removed from V and 4 bases from J, the gap between germline ends came to 13 bases. This CDR3 is CASSQDNPRRGANVLTF. The CDR3 coding sequence is TGTGCCAGCAGCCAAGATAATCCCCGGAGAGGGGCCAACGTCCTGACTTTC.

This chain connects TRBV4-1 to TRBJ1-1; tentatively, D is TRBD1 (6 bases). The CDR3 spans 16 residues. Germline V gives CDR1 MGHRA, CDR2 YSYEKL. The V and J ends lost 1 base and 2 bases respectively, with 14 bases between them. The CDR3 bases are TGCGCCAGCAGCCAAGGACGACAGGTTTGCAACACTGAAGCTTTCTTT. Translated, it gives CASSQGRQVCNTEAFF.

This clonotype has a handful of counts. The J gene is TRBJ2-7, the V gene TRBV6-6, with D tentatively TRBD1 (5 bases). The V and J ends lost 1 base and 0 bases respectively, with 10 bases between them. This CDR3 region has 15 residues. Germline V gene data show CDR1 as MNHNY and CDR2 as SVGAGI (reference sequence). The CDR3 DNA is TGTGCCAGCAGTTACTTGACAGCGAGCTCCTACGAGCAGTACTTC. Protein sequence: CASSYLTASSYEQYF.

This clonotype has ten or more counts. The chain links TRBV4-3 to TRBJ1-1; no clear D. The V end lost 0 bases, the J end lost 0 bases, and 5 bases lay between the germline ends. Germline-derived CDR1 and CDR2 are LGHNA and YSLEER. The CDR3 covers 14 residues. The CDR3 is CASSQENLNTEAFF. The DNA of the CDR3 is TGCGCCAGCAGCCAAGAAAATCTGAACACTGAAGCTTTCTTT.

This chain connects TRBV7-9 to TRBJ2-1; 8 nucleotides align to TRBD2. The CDR3 loop spans 16 amino acids. Germline V gives CDR1 SEHNR, CDR2 FQNEAQ (reference sequence). Trimming took 2 bases from V and 7 from J; bases not matched to a gene: 10. The CDR3 DNA is TGTGCCAGCAGCTTAAGTCTTGGCGGGGGGAAGAATGAGCAGTTCTTC. It codes for CASSLSLGGGKNEQFF.

This clonotype was seen ten or more times. The chain is built from TRBV7-2 and TRBJ1-6; maybe TRBD1 (5 bases). The length of the CDR3 is 17 residues. From germline, CDR1 is SGHTA and CDR2 FQGNSA. The V gene lost 6 bases and the J gene lost 0 bases, with 15 bases spanning the gap. The DNA for the CDR3 is TGTGCCAGCAGTCTTATCCCAGGGAGCTCCTATAATTCACCCCTCCACTTT. Its translation: CASSLIPGSSYNSPLHF.